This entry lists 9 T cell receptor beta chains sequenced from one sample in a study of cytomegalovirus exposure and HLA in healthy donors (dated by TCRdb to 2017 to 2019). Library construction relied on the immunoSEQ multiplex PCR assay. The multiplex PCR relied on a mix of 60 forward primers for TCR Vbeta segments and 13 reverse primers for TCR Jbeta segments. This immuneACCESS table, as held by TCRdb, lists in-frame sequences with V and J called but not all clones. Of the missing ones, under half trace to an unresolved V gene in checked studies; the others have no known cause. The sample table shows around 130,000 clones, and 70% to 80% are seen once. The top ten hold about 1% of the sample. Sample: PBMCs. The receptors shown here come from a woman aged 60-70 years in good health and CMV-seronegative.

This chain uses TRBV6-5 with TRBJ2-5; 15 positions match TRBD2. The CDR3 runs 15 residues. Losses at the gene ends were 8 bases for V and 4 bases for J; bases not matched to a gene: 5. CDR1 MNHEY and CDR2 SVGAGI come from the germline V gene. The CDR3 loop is CASGTSGRRGETQYF. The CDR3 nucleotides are TGTGCCAGCGGGACTAGCGGGAGGAGGGGAGAGACCCAGTACTTC.

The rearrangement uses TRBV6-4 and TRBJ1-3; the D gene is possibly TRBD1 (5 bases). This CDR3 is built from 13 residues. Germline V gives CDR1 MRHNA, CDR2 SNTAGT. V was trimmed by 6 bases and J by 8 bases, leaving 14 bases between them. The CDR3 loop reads CASSQSGGDTIYF. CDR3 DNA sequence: TGTGCCAGCAGCCAGAGCGGGGGGGACACCATATATTTT.

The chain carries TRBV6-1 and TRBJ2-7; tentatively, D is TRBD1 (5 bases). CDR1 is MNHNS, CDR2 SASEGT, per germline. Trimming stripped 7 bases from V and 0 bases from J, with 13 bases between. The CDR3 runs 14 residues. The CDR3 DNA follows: TGTGCCAGCACCTCTACAGGTATCTCCTACGAGCAGTACTTC. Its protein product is CASTSTGISYEQYF.

The CDR3, as DNA: TGTGCCAGCAGCTCCCCCCCGGGAGGACAAGAGACCCAGTACTTC. The encoded protein is CASSSPPGGQETQYF. This chain connects TRBV28 to TRBJ2-5, with 7 bases lining up with TRBD2. CDR1 and CDR2 from the germline V gene are MDHEN and SYDVKM. The length of the CDR3 is 15 residues. The V and J ends lost 6 bases and 2 bases, in that order; junction bases with no gene match: 9.

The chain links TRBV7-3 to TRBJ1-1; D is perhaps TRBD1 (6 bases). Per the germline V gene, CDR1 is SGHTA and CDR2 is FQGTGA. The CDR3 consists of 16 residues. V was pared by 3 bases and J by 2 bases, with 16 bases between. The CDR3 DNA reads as TGTGCCAGCAGCTTGCACGGGCGGGGGGCTAACACTGAAGCTTTCTTT. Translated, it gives CASSLHGRGANTEAFF.

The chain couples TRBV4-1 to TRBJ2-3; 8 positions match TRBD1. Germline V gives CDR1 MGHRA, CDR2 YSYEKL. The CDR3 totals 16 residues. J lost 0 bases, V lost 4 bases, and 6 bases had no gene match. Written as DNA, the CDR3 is TGCGCCAGCAGCCCCCAGGGGGCGACGAGCACAGATACGCAGTATTTT. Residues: CASSPQGATSTDTQYF.

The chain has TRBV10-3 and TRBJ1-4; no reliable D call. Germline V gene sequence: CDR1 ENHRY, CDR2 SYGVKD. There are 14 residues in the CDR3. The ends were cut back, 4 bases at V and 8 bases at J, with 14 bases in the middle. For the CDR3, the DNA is TGTGCCATCAGTGCATACGAGGCCGGCGAAAAACTGTTTTTT. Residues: CAISAYEAGEKLFF.

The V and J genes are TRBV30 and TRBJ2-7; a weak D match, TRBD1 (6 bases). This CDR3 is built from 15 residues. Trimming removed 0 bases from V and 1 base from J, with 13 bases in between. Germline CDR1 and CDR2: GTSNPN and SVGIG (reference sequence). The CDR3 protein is CAWSVSRGFSYEQYF. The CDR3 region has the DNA TGTGCCTGGAGTGTATCCAGGGGATTTTCCTACGAGCAGTACTTC.

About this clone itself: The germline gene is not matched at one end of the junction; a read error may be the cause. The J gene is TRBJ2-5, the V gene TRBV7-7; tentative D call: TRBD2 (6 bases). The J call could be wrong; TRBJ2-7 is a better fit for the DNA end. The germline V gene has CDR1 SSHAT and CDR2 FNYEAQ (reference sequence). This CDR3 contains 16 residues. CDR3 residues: CASSLALLEGGYEQYF. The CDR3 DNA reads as TGTGCTAGCAGCTTAGCGCTCTTGGAGGGCGGATACGAGCAGTACTTC.